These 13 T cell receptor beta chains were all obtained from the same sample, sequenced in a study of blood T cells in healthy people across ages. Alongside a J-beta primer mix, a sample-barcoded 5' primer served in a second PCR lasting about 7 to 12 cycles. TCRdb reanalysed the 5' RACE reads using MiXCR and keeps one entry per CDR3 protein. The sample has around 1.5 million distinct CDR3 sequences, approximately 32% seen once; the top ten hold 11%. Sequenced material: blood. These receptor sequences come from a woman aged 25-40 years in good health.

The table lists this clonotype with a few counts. This CDR3 is CSASGTGLNNQPQHF. The CDR3 region has the DNA TGCAGTGCTAGTGGGACAGGGTTAAACAATCAGCCCCAGCATTTT. V gene TRBV20-1 combines with J gene TRBJ1-5; 9 nucleotides match TRBD1. CDR1 is DFQATT, CDR2 SNEGSKA, per germline (reference sequence). V shed 3 bases and J 3 bases; nucleotides not matched to a gene: 6. This CDR3 is 15 amino acids long.

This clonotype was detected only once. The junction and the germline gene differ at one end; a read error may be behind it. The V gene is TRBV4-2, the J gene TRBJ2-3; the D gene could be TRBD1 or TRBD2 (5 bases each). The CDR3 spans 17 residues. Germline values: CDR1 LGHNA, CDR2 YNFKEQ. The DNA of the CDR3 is TGTGCCAGCAGCCAGGCTGACCGGGGCTTCATCACAGATACGCACTATTTT. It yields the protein CASSQADRGFITDTHYF.

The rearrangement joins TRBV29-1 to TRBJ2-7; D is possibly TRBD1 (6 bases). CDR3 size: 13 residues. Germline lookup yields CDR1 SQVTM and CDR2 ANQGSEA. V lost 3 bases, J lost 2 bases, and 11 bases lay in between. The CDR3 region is CSVEDPGAYEQYF. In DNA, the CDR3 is TGCAGCGTTGAGGACCCAGGGGCCTACGAGCAGTACTTC.

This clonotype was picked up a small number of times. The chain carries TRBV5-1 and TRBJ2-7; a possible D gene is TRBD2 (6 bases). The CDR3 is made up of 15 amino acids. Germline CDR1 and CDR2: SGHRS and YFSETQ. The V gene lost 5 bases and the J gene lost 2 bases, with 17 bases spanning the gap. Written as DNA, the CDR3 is TGCGCCAGCAGTACCGGGACTCGCACTACCTACGAGCAGTACTTC. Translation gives CASSTGTRTTYEQYF.

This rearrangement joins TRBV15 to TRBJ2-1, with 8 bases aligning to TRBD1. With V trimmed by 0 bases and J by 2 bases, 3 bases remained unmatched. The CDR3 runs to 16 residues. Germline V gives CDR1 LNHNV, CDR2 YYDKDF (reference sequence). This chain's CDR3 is CATSRDVQGAYNEQFF. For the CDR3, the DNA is TGTGCCACCAGCAGAGACGTACAGGGGGCCTACAATGAGCAGTTCTTC.

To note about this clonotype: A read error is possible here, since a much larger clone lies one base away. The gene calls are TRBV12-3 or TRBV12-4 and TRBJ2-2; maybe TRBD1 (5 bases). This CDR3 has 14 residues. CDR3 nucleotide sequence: TGTACCAGCAGTCCCAGGGCGAACACCGGGGAGCTGTTTTTT. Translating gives CTSSPRANTGELFF.

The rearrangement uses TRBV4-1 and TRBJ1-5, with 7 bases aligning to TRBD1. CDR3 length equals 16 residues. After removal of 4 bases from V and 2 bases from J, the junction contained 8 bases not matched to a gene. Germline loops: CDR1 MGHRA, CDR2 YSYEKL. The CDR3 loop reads CASSRIPGGGNQPQHF. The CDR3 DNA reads TGCGCCAGCAGCCGAATCCCAGGGGGAGGCAATCAGCCCCAGCATTTT.

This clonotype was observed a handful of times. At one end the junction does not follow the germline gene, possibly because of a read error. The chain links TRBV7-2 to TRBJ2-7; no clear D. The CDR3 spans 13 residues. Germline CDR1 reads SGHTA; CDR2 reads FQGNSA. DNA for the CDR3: TGTGCCAGCAGCTCCCGTATCGTGTACGAGCAGTGCTTC. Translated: CASSSRIVYEQCF.

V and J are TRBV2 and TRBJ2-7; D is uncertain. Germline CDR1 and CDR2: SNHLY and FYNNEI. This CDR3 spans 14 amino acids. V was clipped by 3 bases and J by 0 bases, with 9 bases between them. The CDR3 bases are TGTGCCAGCAGTGATGCCATAACCTCCTACGAGCAGTACTTC. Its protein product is CASSDAITSYEQYF.

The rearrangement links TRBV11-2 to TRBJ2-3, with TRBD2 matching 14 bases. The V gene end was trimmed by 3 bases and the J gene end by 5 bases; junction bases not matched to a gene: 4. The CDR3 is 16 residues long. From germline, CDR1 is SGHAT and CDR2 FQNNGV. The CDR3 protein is CASSLGTSGRIDTQYF. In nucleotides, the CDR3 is TGTGCCAGCAGCTTGGGGACTAGCGGGAGAATAGATACGCAGTATTTT.

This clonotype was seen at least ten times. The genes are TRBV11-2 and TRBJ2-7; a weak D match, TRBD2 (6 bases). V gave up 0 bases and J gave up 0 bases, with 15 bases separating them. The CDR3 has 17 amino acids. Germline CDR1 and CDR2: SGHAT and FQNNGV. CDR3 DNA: TGTGCCAGCAGCTTAGATCCGGATAGCGGTTACTCCTACGAGCAGTACTTC. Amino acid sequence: CASSLDPDSGYSYEQYF.

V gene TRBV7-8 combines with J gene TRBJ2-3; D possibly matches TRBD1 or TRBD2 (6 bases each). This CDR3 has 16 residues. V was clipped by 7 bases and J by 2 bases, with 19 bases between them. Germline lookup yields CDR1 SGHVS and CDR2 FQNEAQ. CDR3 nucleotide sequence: TGTGCCAGCACCCTAGGGGGGACTCAACACACAGATACGCAGTATTTT. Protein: CASTLGGTQHTDTQYF.

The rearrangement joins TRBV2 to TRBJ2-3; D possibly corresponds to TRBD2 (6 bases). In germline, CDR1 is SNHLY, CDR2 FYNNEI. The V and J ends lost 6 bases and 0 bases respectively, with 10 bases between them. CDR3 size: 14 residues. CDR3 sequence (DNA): TGTGCCAGCAGAATACGGGAGAGCACAGATACGCAGTATTTT. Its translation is CASRIRESTDTQYF.